These T cell receptor beta chains were read from a single sample in a study of T cells after yellow fever vaccination. TCRdb used MiXCR to reprocess the 5' RACE reads, holding one entry per CDR3 protein. The data hold hundreds of thousands of distinct CDR3 sequences, with 20% to 25% observed a single time. The specimen comprised PBMCs, sampled 20 to 25 days after the first yellow fever vaccination. The receptors come from a man between 18 and 29 years old who received the YFV17D yellow fever vaccine. CDR3s include the opening cysteine and the closing phenylalanine or tryptophan. A D gene is named only where the DNA matches it firmly. The size of a clone is reported for some rows only, either as once, few or many, or as a class for expanded clones.

>TRBV4-2|TRBD1|NA|TRBJ2-3|17
TGTGCCAGCAGCCAATACCCCCCGGGACAGGTGACAGATACGCAGTATTTT
CASSQYPPGQVTDTQYF
>TRBV28|NA|NA|TRBJ2-2|16
TGTGCCAGCAGTTTAGTGATAGGGTTTAACACCGGGGAGCTGTTTTTT
CASSLVIGFNTGELFF
>TRBV2|NA|few|TRBJ1-5|16
TGTGCCAGCAGTTCGAACCCCCGCGGCGGTAATCAGCCCCAGCATTTT
CASSSNPRGGNQPQHF
>TRBV5-1|NA|many|TRBJ2-3|13
TGCGCCAGCAGCTTAATAGGAACAGATACGCAGTATTTT
CASSLIGTDTQYF
>TRBV4-3|NA|few|TRBJ1-2|13
TGCGCCAGCAGCCACGTCGGACGGTATGGCTACACCTTC
CASSHVGRYGYTF
>TRBV10-3|TRBD1|NA|TRBJ1-3|15
TGTGCCATCAGCCCCGGACAGGGCAAAGTAAACACCATATATTTT
CAISPGQGKVNTIYF
>TRBV7-8|TRBD2|NA|TRBJ2-3|17
TGTGCCAGCAGCTTAGTTTCTCTAGCGGCCCCGGGGGTGCCGCAGTATTTT
CASSLVSLAAPGVPQYF
>TRBV27|NA|NA|TRBJ1-2|14
TGTGCCAGCAGTAGGGGGACCAGGGTGGATGGCTACACCTTC
CASSRGTRVDGYTF
>TRBV4-3|NA|NA|TRBJ2-1|14
TGCGCCAGCAGCCAAGTAGCCCGTTTCGGTGAGCAGTTCTTC
CASSQVARFGEQFF
>TRBV6-5|TRBD1|few|TRBJ1-2|13
TGTGCCACTCGCCGGGACAGTGTTTATGGCTACACCTTC
CATRRDSVYGYTF
>TRBV29-1|NA|NA|TRBJ2-7|13
TGCAGCGTTGAGGTGACGTCCTCCTCCGAGCAGTACTTC
CSVEVTSSSEQYF
>TRBV19|NA|few|TRBJ1-5|15
TGTGCCAGTAGTATAGGGACAATGCGCAATCAGCCCCAGCATTTT
CASSIGTMRNQPQHF
>TRBV7-9|NA|NA|TRBJ2-3|15
TGTGCCAGCAGCCCGAGCCCCGACAGCACAGATACGCAGTATTTT
CASSPSPDSTDTQYF
>TRBV29-1|NA|NA|TRBJ2-3|13
TGCAGCGTTGGAATTGGCTCCTCAGATACGCAGTATTTT
CSVGIGSSDTQYF
>TRBV5-1|NA|many|TRBJ1-1|13
TGCGCCAGCAGATCTGGGGCTCGGACTGAAGCTTTCTTT
CASRSGARTEAFF
>TRBV6-2/TRBV6-3|NA|NA|TRBJ2-3|15
TGTGCCAGCAGTTACCAGGACAGAGGGACAGATACGCAGTATTTT
CASSYQDRGTDTQYF
>TRBV10-3|NA|NA|TRBJ1-2|13
TGTGCCATCTCTTTGGGGGCCAACTATGGCTACACCTTC
CAISLGANYGYTF
>TRBV19|NA|NA|TRBJ1-5|14
TGTGCCAGTAGACAAGAACGGTTAGTTCAGCCCCAGCATTTT
CASRQERLVQPQHF
>TRBV28|NA|NA|TRBJ2-7|14
TGTGCCAGCACCTGGGGACCAAACTCCTACGAGCAGTACTTC
CASTWGPNSYEQYF
>TRBV6-2/TRBV6-3|NA|few|TRBJ1-1|13
TGTGCCAGCAGTTACGGGGAATTGACTGAAGCTTTCTTT
CASSYGELTEAFF
>TRBV7-3|TRBD2|few|TRBJ2-1|16
TGTGCCAGCAGCCTCGCGGCTAGCGGAGACTACAATGAGCAGTTCTTC
CASSLAASGDYNEQFF
>TRBV5-1|NA|few|TRBJ2-7|13
TGCGCCAGCAGCCGCCCCCCAGCCTACGAGCAGTACTTC
CASSRPPAYEQYF
>TRBV12-3/TRBV12-4|NA|once|TRBJ1-3|13
TGTGCCAGCAGGGGACAAGGGGAGAACACCATATATTTT
CASRGQGENTIYF
>TRBV19|NA|few|TRBJ2-2|11
TGTGCCAGTCGTCGGTCCGGGGAGCTGTTTTTT
CASRRSGELFF
>TRBV24-1|TRBD2|few|TRBJ2-2|16
TGTGCCACCAGTGATACTAGCGGGGGGAGCACCGGGGAGCTGTTTTTT
CATSDTSGGSTGELFF
>TRBV24-1|TRBD2|NA|TRBJ2-2|18
TGTGCCACCAGTGGCCTGACTAGCGGGGGAGCGAACACCGGGGAGCTGTTTTTT
CATSGLTSGGANTGELFF
>TRBV5-1|NA|many|TRBJ1-1|13
TGCGCCAGCAGCTTGACAGGGCCTATAGAAGCTTTCTTT
CASSLTGPIEAFF